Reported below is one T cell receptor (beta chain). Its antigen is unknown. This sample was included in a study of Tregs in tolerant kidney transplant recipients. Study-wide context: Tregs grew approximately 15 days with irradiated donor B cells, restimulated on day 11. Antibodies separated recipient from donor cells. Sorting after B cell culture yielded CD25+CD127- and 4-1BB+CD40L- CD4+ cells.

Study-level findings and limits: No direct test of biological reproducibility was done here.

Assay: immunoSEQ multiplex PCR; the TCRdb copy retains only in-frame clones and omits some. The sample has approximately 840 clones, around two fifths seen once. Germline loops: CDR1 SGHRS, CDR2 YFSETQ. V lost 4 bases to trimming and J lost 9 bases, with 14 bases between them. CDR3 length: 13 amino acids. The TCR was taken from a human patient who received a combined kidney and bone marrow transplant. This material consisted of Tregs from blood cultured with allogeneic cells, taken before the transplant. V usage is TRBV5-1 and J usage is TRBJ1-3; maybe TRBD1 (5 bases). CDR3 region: CASSPGSGSTIYF. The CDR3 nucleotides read TGCGCCAGCAGCCCCGGATCAGGGAGCACCATATATTTT.